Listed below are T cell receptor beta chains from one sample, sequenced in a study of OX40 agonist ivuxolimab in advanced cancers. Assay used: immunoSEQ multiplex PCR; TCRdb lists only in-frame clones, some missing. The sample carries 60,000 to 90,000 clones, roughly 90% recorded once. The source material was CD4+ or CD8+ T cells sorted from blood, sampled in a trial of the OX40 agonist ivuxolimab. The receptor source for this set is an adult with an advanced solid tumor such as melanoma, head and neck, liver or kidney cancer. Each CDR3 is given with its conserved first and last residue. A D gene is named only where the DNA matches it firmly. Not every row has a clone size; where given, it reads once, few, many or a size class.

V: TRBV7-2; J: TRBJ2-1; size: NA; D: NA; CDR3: CASRGGGEQFF; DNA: TGTGCCAGTAGGGGCGGTGGTGAGCAGTTCTTC
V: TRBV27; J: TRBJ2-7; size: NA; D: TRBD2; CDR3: CASSSQQMSGLASAYEQYF; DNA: TGTGCCAGCAGTTCCCAACAGATGTCGGGACTAGCAAGCGCCTACGAGCAGTACTTC
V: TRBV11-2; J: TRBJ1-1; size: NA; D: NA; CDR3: CASSLAPGGYTEAFF; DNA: TGTGCCAGCAGCTTAGCACCAGGCGGGTACACTGAAGCTTTCTTT
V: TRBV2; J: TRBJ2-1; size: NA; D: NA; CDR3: CASVEGGNEQFF; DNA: TGTGCCAGCGTTGAGGGTGGCAATGAGCAGTTCTTC
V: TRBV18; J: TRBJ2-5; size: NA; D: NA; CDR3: CASSPGAAQQETQYF; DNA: TGTGCCAGCTCACCTGGTGCGGCCCAACAAGAGACCCAGTACTTC
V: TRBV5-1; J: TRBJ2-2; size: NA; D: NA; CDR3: CASSFDSTQRELFF; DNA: TGCGCCAGCAGCTTTGACTCCACCCAGAGGGAGCTGTTTTTT
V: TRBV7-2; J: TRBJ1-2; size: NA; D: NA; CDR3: CASSLVRGPDGYTF; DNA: TGTGCCAGCAGCTTAGTGCGGGGGCCGGATGGCTACACCTTC
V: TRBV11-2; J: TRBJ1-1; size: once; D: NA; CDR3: CASSLTVGSTEAFF; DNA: TGTGCCAGCAGCTTAACAGTGGGGAGCACTGAAGCTTTCTTT
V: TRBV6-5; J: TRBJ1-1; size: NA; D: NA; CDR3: CASNRVTDMGTEAFF; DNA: TGTGCCAGCAACAGGGTGACCGATATGGGCACTGAAGCTTTCTTT
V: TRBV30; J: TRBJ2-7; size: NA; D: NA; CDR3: CAWTSGYEQYF; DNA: TGTGCCTGGACTTCGGGGTACGAGCAGTACTTC
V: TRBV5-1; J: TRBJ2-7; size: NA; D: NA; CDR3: CASSVGHRDEQYF; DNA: TGCGCCAGCAGCGTGGGGCACCGTGACGAGCAGTACTTC
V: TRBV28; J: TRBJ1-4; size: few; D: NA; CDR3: CASSRNEKLFF; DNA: TGTGCCAGCAGCAGAAATGAAAAACTGTTTTTT
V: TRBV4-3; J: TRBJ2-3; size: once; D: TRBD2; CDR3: CASSQVVSGGDPDTQYF; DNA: TGCGCCAGCAGCCAAGTCGTTAGCGGGGGGGATCCAGATACGCAGTATTTT
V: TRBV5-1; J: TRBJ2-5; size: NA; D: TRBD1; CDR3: CASSRQGALVQETQYF; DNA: TGCGCCAGCAGCAGACAGGGGGCGCTGGTCCAAGAGACCCAGTACTTC
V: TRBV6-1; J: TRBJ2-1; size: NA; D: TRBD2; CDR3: CASKESGGVYNEQFF; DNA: TGTGCCAGCAAGGAAAGCGGGGGGGTATACAATGAGCAGTTCTTC
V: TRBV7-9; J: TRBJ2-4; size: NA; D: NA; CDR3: CASSLGGLGPNIQYF; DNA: TGTGCCAGCAGCCTGGGGGGGCTTGGTCCAAACATTCAGTACTTC
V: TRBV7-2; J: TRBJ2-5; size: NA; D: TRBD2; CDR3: CASSPGRLAGAGTQYF; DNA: TGTGCCAGCAGCCCGGGTAGACTAGCGGGGGCAGGGACCCAGTACTTC